The 19 T cell receptor beta chains below all came from one sample that was sequenced in a study of PD-1 blockade in classical Hodgkin lymphoma. Brentuximab vedotin exposure varied, and every patient relapsed after autologous stem cell transplantation. Libraries were prepared by immunoSEQ multiplex PCR; TCRdb keeps only in-frame clonotypes and omits some of them. The sample contains 38,000 or so clones, about 90% of which appear only once. The source was peripheral blood mononuclear cells (PBMCs), collected at baseline. The receptors were sampled from a human donor with classical Hodgkin lymphoma.

This clone was observed once. This chain uses TRBV7-2 with TRBJ2-7, with 7 nucleotides matching TRBD1. From germline, CDR1 is SGHTA and CDR2 FQGNSA. The CDR3 has 14 residues. Unmatched junction bases numbered 6, after V lost 4 bases and J lost 3 bases. CDR3 region: CASSSRRDSYEQYF. CDR3 sequence (DNA): TGTGCCAGCAGCTCCAGAAGGGACAGCTACGAGCAGTACTTC. Complete variable domain (other parts from reference TRBV7-2 and TRBJ2-7): GAGVSQSPSNKVTEKGKDVELRCDPISGHTALYWYRQSLGQGLEFLIYFQGNSAPDKSGLPSDRFSAERTGGSVSTLTIQRTQQEDSAVYLCASSSRRDSYEQYFGPGTRLTVT.

V and J are TRBV6-5 and TRBJ2-5; a weak D match, TRBD1 (5 bases). Germline V CDR1 and CDR2: MNHEY, SVGAGI. This CDR3 has 13 amino acids. Trimming took 2 bases from V and 6 from J, leaving 10 bases between them. The CDR3 coding sequence is TGTGCCAGCAGTTACGGGCAGGGAAAGACCCAGTACTTC. Amino acids: CASSYGQGKTQYF.

The chain couples TRBV6-1 to TRBJ1-2, with 7 bases lining up with TRBD1. Germline V gene lookup returns CDR1 MNHNS and CDR2 SASEGT. The V and J ends lost 6 bases and 2 bases, in that order; junction bases with no gene match: 9. There are 15 residues in the CDR3. Here the CDR3 DNA reads TGTGCCAGCAGACTTTTTAAACAGGGGAACTATGGCTACACCTTC. It specifies CASRLFKQGNYGYTF.

This rearrangement joins TRBV23-1 to TRBJ1-1; 8 nucleotides align to TRBD1. TRBV23-1 is an ORF, and what it does is uncertain. The CDR3 has 16 residues. V shed 3 bases and J 3 bases; nucleotides not matched to a gene: 9. CDR3 DNA: TGCGCCAGCAGTCACCCAACGGACAGGGTGGACACTGAAGCTTTCTTT. This gives the protein CASSHPTDRVDTEAFF.

A single count supports this clone. This rearrangement joins TRBV7-9 to TRBJ2-2; D possibly corresponds to TRBD1 (5 bases). Germline CDR1 reads SEHNR; CDR2 reads FQNEAQ (reference sequence). This CDR3 comprises 15 residues. The V end was cut by 5 bases, the J end by 3 bases, with 13 bases between. The DNA of the CDR3 is TGTGCCAGCAGCCGCGACAGAGTATACACCGGGGAGCTGTTTTTT. As protein: CASSRDRVYTGELFF.

CDR3 protein: CASSQTRDRGRSDTQYF. The DNA of the CDR3 is TGTGCCAGCAGTCAAACCCGGGACAGGGGGCGTTCAGATACGCAGTATTTT. The chain recombines TRBV7-2 with TRBJ2-3, with 12 bases fitting TRBD1. The germline V gene encodes CDR1 SGHTA and CDR2 FQGNSA. V was clipped by 6 bases and J by 4 bases; unmatched bases: 11. This CDR3 comprises 17 residues.

Note on this clone: Other nucleotide sequences from this sample produce the same CDR3. J is TRBJ1-2 and V is TRBV6-5; no reliable D call. V gave up 0 bases and J gave up 6 bases, with 11 bases separating them. The CDR3 runs to 14 residues. Germline CDR1 MNHEY, CDR2 SVGAGI. The CDR3: CASSYSRAVDGYTF. The DNA for the CDR3 is TGTGCCAGCAGTTACTCGAGGGCAGTGGATGGCTACACCTTC.

This clone has only one observation. The genes are TRBV29-1 and TRBJ1-1; 7 bases are shared with TRBD1. Germline values: CDR1 SQVTM, CDR2 ANQGSEA. After removal of 6 bases from V and 11 bases from J, the junction contained 18 bases not matched to a gene. The CDR3 has 14 residues. The CDR3 DNA follows: TGCAGCGTGCCCCGAGGGACAGCAGGTCTGTATGCTTTCTTT. Amino acids: CSVPRGTAGLYAFF.

The CDR3 here is CASNDPTGPLFF. DNA for the CDR3: TGCGCCAGCAACGACCCGACAGGGCCGCTGTTTTTT. The genes are TRBV5-1 and TRBJ2-2, with TRBD1 matching 7 bases. The length of the CDR3 is 12 residues. Per the germline V gene, CDR1 is SGHRS and CDR2 is YFSETQ. V lost 6 bases, J lost 13 bases, and 9 bases stayed unmatched.

The rearrangement links TRBV9 to TRBJ2-4; D may correspond to TRBD1 or TRBD2 (6 bases each). Trimming cost V 0 bases and J 7 bases, with 11 bases left between them. Germline V CDR1 and CDR2: SGDLS, YYNGEE. The CDR3 runs to 14 residues. The CDR3 is CASSVGGAVNIQYF. The CDR3 DNA follows: TGTGCCAGCAGCGTAGGGGGGGCCGTGAACATTCAGTACTTC. The full variable domain, in which reference TRBV9 and TRBJ2-4 provide the parts outside the CDR3, is DSGVTQTPKHLITATGQRVTLRCSPRSGDLSVYWYQQSLDQGLQFLIQYYNGEERAKGNILERFSAQQFPDLHSELNLSSLELGDSALYFCASSVGGAVNIQYFGAGTRLSVL.

In the case of this clone: The junction and the germline gene differ at one end; a read error may be behind it. The chain couples TRBV6-6 to TRBJ1-5, with D possibly matching TRBD1 (6 bases). This CDR3 comprises 14 residues. CDR1 is MNHNY and CDR2 is SVGAGI in the germline V gene (reference sequence). The CDR3 reads CAISEGGRNQPQHF. In nucleotides, the CDR3 is TGTGCCATCAGTGAGGGGGGGCGCAATCAGCCCCAGCATTTT.

In its sample, this clone was seen a few times. The chain links TRBV6-5 to TRBJ1-5; tentative D call: TRBD1 (6 bases). The CDR3 runs to 13 residues. Trimming pared 6 bases from V and 2 bases from J, leaving 8 bases between. Germline V gene sequence: CDR1 MNHEY, CDR2 SVGAGI. CDR3 coding DNA: TGTGCCAGCAGGAGGACAGGCAATCAGCCCCAGCATTTT. Translated: CASRRTGNQPQHF.

The chain employs TRBV7-2 and TRBJ2-7; D is unresolved. Trimming left V 3 bases short and J 4 bases short, with 10 bases between. From germline, CDR1 is SGHTA and CDR2 FQGNSA. The CDR3 runs to 13 residues. In nucleotides, the CDR3 is TGTGCCAGCAGCTTGGTAGGAAAATACGAGCAGTACTTC. It is translated as CASSLVGKYEQYF.

This CDR3 is CASSLQPGGQETQYF. CDR3 nucleotides: TGTGCCAGCAGCTTACAGCCAGGGGGGCAAGAGACCCAGTACTTC. V and J are TRBV7-3 and TRBJ2-5; weak D call: TRBD1 (7 bases). CDR3 size: 15 residues. Germline loops: CDR1 SGHTA, CDR2 FQGTGA. The ends were cut back, 2 bases at V and 2 bases at J, with 12 bases in the middle.

The chain is built from TRBV4-2 and TRBJ2-1; TRBD2 aligns across 7 bases. V was clipped by 1 base and J by 5 bases; unmatched bases: 8. Germline-derived CDR1 and CDR2 are LGHNA and YNFKEQ. The CDR3 runs to 16 residues. This chain's CDR3 is CASSQGEGGGDNEQFF. CDR3 coding DNA: TGTGCCAGCAGCCAAGGAGAGGGCGGGGGAGACAATGAGCAGTTCTTC.

The genes are TRBV18 and TRBJ2-7; 9 bases fit TRBD1. CDR1 KGHSH and CDR2 LQKENI come from the germline V gene. V shed 6 bases, J shed 6 bases, and the junction held 6 bases outside the gene matches. The CDR3 is made up of 13 amino acids. The CDR3 DNA reads TGTGCCAGCTCGCCGGACAGGGGAGGCGAGCAGTACTTC. Its protein product is CASSPDRGGEQYF. The entire variable domain, with the rest obtained from reference TRBV18 and TRBJ2-7, is as follows: NAGVMQNPRHLVRRRGQEARLRCSPMKGHSHVYWYRQLPEEGLKFMVYLQKENIIDESGMPKERFSAEFPKEGPSILRIQQVVRGDSAAYFCASSPDRGGEQYFGPGTRLTVT.

The rearrangement uses TRBV6-6 and TRBJ1-2; 7 bases are a match to TRBD1. Germline values: CDR1 MNHNY, CDR2 SVGAGI (reference sequence). The CDR3 has 16 residues. Germline trimming cut 0 bases from V and 1 base from J; bases unmatched to any gene: 5. DNA for the CDR3: TGTGCCAGCAGTTACTCTGGACAGGAAATTAACTATGGCTACACCTTC. Translating it yields CASSYSGQEINYGYTF.

The CDR3 region is CASSLDLRSLGEQYF. The CDR3 coding sequence is TGTGCCAGCAGCTTAGATCTTCGGTCCCTGGGGGAGCAGTACTTC. V gene TRBV11-2 combines with J gene TRBJ2-7; D unclear. Germline V CDR1 and CDR2: SGHAT, FQNNGV. The CDR3 length is 15 residues. Trimming stripped 0 bases from V and 7 bases from J, with 16 bases between. Using reference TRBV11-2 and TRBJ2-7 for the parts outside the CDR3, the full variable domain is EAGVAQSPRYKIIEKRQSVAFWCNPISGHATLYWYQQILGQGPKLLIQFQNNGVVDDSQLPKDRFSAERLKGVDSTLKIQPAKLEDSAVYLCASSLDLRSLGEQYFGPGTRLTVT.

This clone was picked up a small number of times. This chain uses TRBV7-9 with TRBJ2-1; TRBD2 agrees at 15 bases. The germline gives CDR1 SEHNR, CDR2 FQNEAQ (reference sequence). V was clipped by 5 bases and J by 0 bases; unmatched bases: 8. The CDR3 is 19 amino acids. This CDR3 reads CASSPMGLAGGVSYNEQFF. CDR3 coding DNA: TGTGCCAGCAGCCCAATGGGACTAGCGGGGGGCGTCTCCTACAATGAGCAGTTCTTC. Variable domain in full (rest from reference TRBV7-9 and TRBJ2-1): DTGVSQNPRHKITKRGQNVTFRCDPISEHNRLYWYRQTLGQGPEFLTYFQNEAQLEKSRLLSDRFSAERPKGSFSTLEIQRTEQGDSAMYLCASSPMGLAGGVSYNEQFFGPGTRLTVL.